The clone carrying this T cell receptor (beta chain) was counted a few times. The treatment here: randomized to nivolumab then ipilimumab (arm A) or the reverse (arm B). DNA-damaging chemotherapy had not been given to any patient beforehand. From thawed PBMCs, live CD3+CD8+ cells negative for CD19 and CD56 were sorted. This sample is part of a study of sequential checkpoint blockade in melanoma. Study details: First-line arms were nivolumab then ipilimumab, or the reverse, randomized 1:1. Each arm's sequence ended with maintenance nivolumab.

The CDR3 totals 18 residues. CDR1 is MNHEY, CDR2 SMNVEV, per germline (reference sequence). Trimming took 5 bases from V and 1 from J, leaving 21 bases between them. This table comes from immunoSEQ multiplex PCR, and its TCRdb copy is limited to in-frame clones, with some not included. The data hold about 5,300 clones, with roughly 80% observed a single time. The clonotype originates from a human donor with melanoma. This sequence joins TRBV27 and TRBJ2-4; D is perhaps TRBD1 (6 bases). Sample: CD8+ T cells sorted from blood (inferred from file names), taken from a patient given nivolumab and ipilimumab in sequence. The chain's CDR3 is CASSPTLPGARAKNIQYF. The CDR3 region has the DNA TGTGCCAGCAGTCCAACCCTGCCAGGGGCGAGGGCCAAAAACATTCAGTACTTC.